One and the same sample provided the 2 T cell receptor beta chains below, sequenced in a study of shared clonotypes between healthy human individuals. Sequenced by immunoSEQ multiplex PCR; TCRdb stores in-frame clones only, minus some. The sample consists of around 530,000 clones, roughly four fifths of them appearing once. Sequencing used PBMCs. These receptors all stem from a woman aged 40 to 50 in good health. Some clones in this sample may be carry-over from other donors' samples.

The genes are TRBV5-4 and TRBJ2-3; D uncertain. Germline V gene sequence: CDR1 SGHNT, CDR2 YYREEE (reference sequence). V lost 4 bases and J lost 2, with 8 bases in between. The CDR3 extends over 13 amino acids. CDR3 bases: TGTGCCAGCAGCCCAACGTCCACAGATACGCAGTATTTT. This translates into CASSPTSTDTQYF.

The chain links TRBV7-6 to TRBJ1-1, with D unresolved. The CDR3 length is 15 residues. The germline gives CDR1 SGHVS, CDR2 FNYEAQ. The germline V and J ends were trimmed by 5 bases and 1 base, with 14 bases remaining between them. In DNA, the CDR3 is TGTGCCAGCAGCGCCCAGTTGCCCGGGAACACTGAAGCTTTCTTT. Protein: CASSAQLPGNTEAFF.